The 31 T cell receptor beta chains given below trace back to one sample, sequenced in a study of blood T cell repertoires in COVID-19. Generated by immunoSEQ multiplex PCR, the TCRdb table keeps only in-frame clones and is missing some. Of 270,000 or so clones in the sample, under 90% were seen once. Sequencing was performed on peripheral blood. These TCRs come from a woman in her thirties or forties who had recovered from COVID-19.

The V and J genes are TRBV30 and TRBJ1-2, with 8 nucleotides matching TRBD1. Germline V gene sequence: CDR1 GTSNPN, CDR2 SVGIG (reference sequence). V shed 3 bases, J shed 6 bases, and the junction held 6 bases outside the gene matches. The CDR3 covers 13 residues. The DNA for the CDR3 is TGTGCCTGGAGCGAAGGGACAGGCCATGGCTACACCTTC. Translating it yields CAWSEGTGHGYTF. Full variable domain (rest looked up from reference TRBV30 and TRBJ1-2): SQTIHQWPATLVQPVGSPLSLECTVEGTSNPNLYWYRQAAGRGLQLLFYSVGIGQISSEVPQNLSASRPQDRQFILSSKKLLLSDSGFYLCAWSEGTGHGYTFGSGTRLTVV.

The CDR3, as DNA: TGCGCCAGCAGCTTGGGGACTAGCAGCAGCACAGATACGCAGTATTTT. It encodes CASSLGTSSSTDTQYF. The chain carries TRBV5-1 and TRBJ2-3; 8 bases line up with TRBD2. Looked up from germline, CDR1 is SGHRS and CDR2 is YFSETQ. Trimming cost V 0 bases and J 0 bases; bases outside gene matches: 3. This CDR3 contains 16 residues.

In this sample, this clone turned up a few times. This chain connects TRBV27 to TRBJ2-7; 8 nucleotides match TRBD2. Per the germline V gene, CDR1 is MNHEY and CDR2 is SMNVEV (reference sequence). J was trimmed by 0 bases and V by 0 bases; bases with no gene match: 4. This CDR3 region has 16 residues. The CDR3 nucleotides are TGTGCCAGCAGTTTATCGACGGGAGGGAGCTCCTACGAGCAGTACTTC. This gives the protein CASSLSTGGSSYEQYF.

With regard to this clone: The same CDR3 also results from other DNA sequences found in this sample. This sequence joins TRBV24-1 and TRBJ2-7; 10 bases are shared with TRBD1. Unmatched junction bases numbered 4, after V lost 5 bases and J lost 1 base. Germline lookup yields CDR1 KGHDR and CDR2 SFDVKD. The CDR3 is made up of 15 amino acids. CDR3 in amino acids: CATSGGQGGSYEQYF. The CDR3 coding sequence is TGTGCCACCAGTGGAGGACAGGGGGGGTCCTACGAGCAGTACTTC.

This rearrangement joins TRBV21-1 to TRBJ2-3; TRBD2, the table's D call, was not compared with the DNA. TRBV21-1 is a listed pseudogene. The CDR3 spans 12 residues. CDR3 in DNA: TGTGCCAGCGGGGGGAGCGCAGATACGCAGTATTTT. Its protein product is CASGGSADTQYF.

This chain joins TRBV3-1 (or the pseudogene TRBV3-2) and TRBJ2-3; TRBD2 agrees at 11 bases. This CDR3 spans 18 amino acids. Germline V gene sequence: CDR1 LGHDT, CDR2 YNNKEL (reference sequence). The J segment lost 1 base and the V segment lost 1 base, leaving 7 bases of the junction unmatched. In DNA form, the CDR3 reads TGTGCCAGCAGCCAAGGAACTAGCGGGAGTTGGGGCACAGATACGCAGTATTTT. It yields the protein CASSQGTSGSWGTDTQYF.

CDR3 sequence (DNA): TGTGCCACCAGCAGCGATCTTATAAGGGGAGGCTACACCTTC. Translation gives CATSSDLIRGGYTF. This sequence joins TRBV15 and TRBJ1-2, with D possibly TRBD1 on 5 matching bases. CDR1 and CDR2 (germline): LNHNV, YYDKDF (reference sequence). Trimming left V 3 bases short and J 8 bases short, with 16 bases between. The CDR3 is 14 amino acids. The full variable domain, its missing parts supplied by reference TRBV15 and TRBJ1-2, is DAMVIQNPRYQVTQFGKPVTLSCSQTLNHNVMYWYQQKSSQAPKLLFHYYDKDFNNEADTPDNFQSRRPNTSFCFLDIRSPGLGDTAMYLCATSSDLIRGGYTFGSGTRLTVV.

The rearrangement uses TRBV2 and TRBJ2-5; D possibly corresponds to TRBD2 (5 bases). CDR1 is SNHLY, CDR2 FYNNEI, per germline. V was trimmed by 5 bases and J by 2 bases, leaving 9 bases between them. The CDR3 contains 13 residues. The CDR3 DNA follows: TGTGCCAGCAGTCGGACTTTACAAGAGACCCAGTACTTC. It encodes CASSRTLQETQYF.

The chain employs TRBV6-6 and TRBJ2-3; D is unresolved. In germline, CDR1 is MNHNY, CDR2 SVGAGI (reference sequence). This CDR3 is 12 amino acids long. V was cut by 5 bases and J by 5 bases, with 8 bases left in between. In DNA form, the CDR3 reads TGTGCCAGCAGTCCTCTCGGAGATACGCAGTATTTT. This gives the protein CASSPLGDTQYF.

The genes are TRBV5-1 and TRBJ2-1; 14 bases agree with TRBD2. The CDR3 contains 18 residues. The J segment lost 3 bases and the V segment lost 0 bases, leaving 5 bases of the junction unmatched. From germline, CDR1 is SGHRS and CDR2 YFSETQ. CDR3: CASSLGLAGGGLYNEQFF. CDR3 bases: TGCGCCAGCAGCTTGGGACTAGCGGGAGGGGGTCTCTACAATGAGCAGTTCTTC.

This clone was counted a few times. This chain joins TRBV5-4 and TRBJ2-7; the match to TRBD2 covers 10 bases. This CDR3 spans 16 amino acids. J was trimmed by 5 bases and V by 0 bases; bases with no gene match: 8. Germline lookup yields CDR1 SGHNT and CDR2 YYREEE (reference sequence). This CDR3 is CASSLGGTSGIHEQYF. CDR3 coding DNA: TGTGCCAGCAGCTTGGGTGGAACTAGCGGGATCCACGAGCAGTACTTC.

The chain couples TRBV6-1 to TRBJ2-1; D is possibly TRBD2 (6 bases). The CDR3 runs to 13 residues. The V gene's germline CDR1 is MNHNS and CDR2 SASEGT. V was cut by 3 bases and J by 9 bases, with 12 bases left in between. CDR3 amino acids: CASSEDYSGEQFF. CDR3 nucleotides: TGTGCCAGCAGTGAGGACTACTCAGGTGAGCAGTTCTTC.

This clone was observed a single time. The rearrangement uses TRBV3-1 (or the pseudogene TRBV3-2) and TRBJ2-7; weak D call: TRBD2 (5 bases). The CDR3 runs 12 residues. The germline V and J ends were trimmed by 10 bases and 7 bases, with 17 bases remaining between them. The germline CDR1 and CDR2 sequences are LGHDT and YNNKEL (reference sequence). Here the CDR3 DNA reads TGTGCCAACCTACCGGACGGCGGGGAGCAGTACTTC. Its protein is CANLPDGGEQYF.

V is TRBV6-1 and J is TRBJ2-7, with 9 bases fitting TRBD1. The CDR3 totals 15 residues. Germline trimming cut 0 bases from V and 6 bases from J; bases unmatched to any gene: 6. Germline V CDR1 and CDR2: MNHNS, SASEGT. CDR3: CASSEAPGQGSEQYF. DNA for the CDR3: TGTGCCAGCAGTGAAGCGCCAGGACAGGGGAGCGAGCAGTACTTC.

This clone has only one observation. The chain joins TRBV9 to TRBJ1-1; D gene ambiguous. V was clipped by 0 bases and J by 5 bases, with 14 bases between them. This CDR3 has 15 residues. From germline, CDR1 is SGDLS and CDR2 YYNGEE. In nucleotides, the CDR3 is TGTGCCAGCAGCGTAGTTGTCCACCCGGGGACTGAAGCTTTCTTT. Translated, it gives CASSVVVHPGTEAFF.

The sample holds one count of this clone. CDR3 nucleotides: TGCAGCGTTGAAAAACAACCGAACACTGAAGCTTTCTTT. It codes for CSVEKQPNTEAFF. This sequence joins TRBV29-1 and TRBJ1-1; D not resolved. CDR1 and CDR2 (germline): SQVTM, ANQGSEA. This CDR3 has 13 residues. The V and J ends lost 2 bases and 1 base respectively, with 8 bases between them.

The chain couples TRBV3-1 (or the pseudogene TRBV3-2) to TRBJ2-1; maybe TRBD2 (5 bases). CDR3 length: 12 residues. Trimming pared 4 bases from V and 8 bases from J, leaving 9 bases between. Germline CDR1 reads LGHDT; CDR2 reads YNNKEL (reference sequence). The CDR3 region is CASSLRADEQFF. CDR3 sequence (DNA): TGTGCCAGCAGCCTTAGAGCGGATGAGCAGTTCTTC.

The rearrangement links TRBV19 to TRBJ2-5, with D tentatively TRBD1 (6 bases). V lost 5 bases, J lost 0 bases, and 13 bases lay in between. Germline V gene data show CDR1 as LNHDA and CDR2 as SQIVND (reference sequence). The CDR3 contains 15 residues. In DNA form, the CDR3 reads TGTGCCAGTAGTCCCAGGGGCTTGTACCAAGAGACCCAGTACTTC. Protein product: CASSPRGLYQETQYF.

V gene TRBV28 combines with J gene TRBJ2-7, with 15 bases aligning to TRBD2. The CDR3 length is 19 residues. The germline V gene has CDR1 MDHEN and CDR2 SYDVKM. The trim removed 6 bases at V and 2 bases at J, leaving 14 bases unmatched. The CDR3 region has the DNA TGTGCCAGCAGGTCCGGGACTAGCGGGAGGTTAACAACGGCCTACGAGCAGTACTTC. Its translation: CASRSGTSGRLTTAYEQYF.

The gene calls are TRBV18 and TRBJ2-3, with D possibly matching TRBD2 (5 bases). Germline CDR1 and CDR2: KGHSH and LQKENI. This CDR3 is built from 13 residues. V dropped 0 bases and J dropped 5 bases, with 6 bases sitting between them. CDR3 bases: TGTGCCAGCTCACCACCGAGGGAAGATACGCAGTATTTT. Protein: CASSPPREDTQYF. The full variable domain, in which reference TRBV18 and TRBJ2-3 provide the parts outside the CDR3, is NAGVMQNPRHLVRRRGQEARLRCSPMKGHSHVYWYRQLPEEGLKFMVYLQKENIIDESGMPKERFSAEFPKEGPSILRIQQVVRGDSAAYFCASSPPREDTQYFGPGTRLTVL.

This chain uses TRBV12-3 or TRBV12-4 with TRBJ2-7, with a tentative D call TRBD2 (6 bases). The CDR3 loop spans 13 amino acids. V lost 7 bases and J lost 2, with 12 bases in between. The CDR3 loop is CASTSSATYEQYF. The CDR3 nucleotides read TGTGCCAGCACGTCTAGCGCCACCTACGAGCAGTACTTC.

The chain employs TRBV27 and TRBJ2-7, with 7 bases fitting TRBD2. J lost 4 bases, V lost 2 bases, and 11 bases had no gene match. Germline V lookup: CDR1 MNHEY, CDR2 SMNVEV (reference sequence). The CDR3 is 16 residues long. CDR3 nucleotides: TGTGCCAGCAGTTTACACCTCCTAGCGGCTGCTTACGAGCAGTACTTC. Translation: CASSLHLLAAAYEQYF.

CDR3 in amino acids: CASSPTGDEYEQYF. The CDR3 bases are TGTGCCAGCAGTCCAACAGGGGACGAGTACGAGCAGTACTTC. The chain couples TRBV27 to TRBJ2-7, with TRBD1 matching 7 bases. Per the germline V gene, CDR1 is MNHEY and CDR2 is SMNVEV (reference sequence). The J segment lost 4 bases and the V segment lost 5 bases, leaving 8 bases of the junction unmatched. This CDR3 region has 14 residues.

The rearrangement joins TRBV18 to TRBJ2-4; a possible D gene is TRBD2 (5 bases). V was shortened by 6 bases and J by 3 bases, with 15 bases between the two germline ends. The germline CDR1 and CDR2 sequences are KGHSH and LQKENI. This CDR3 contains 15 residues. The CDR3 here is CASSPEGLVKNIQYF. The CDR3 region has the DNA TGTGCCAGCTCGCCCGAGGGTCTCGTCAAAAACATTCAGTACTTC.

The chain uses TRBV5-4 and TRBJ2-7; 9 bases map to TRBD1. Trimming removed 1 base from V and 4 bases from J; junction bases left unmatched: 3. Germline values: CDR1 SGHNT, CDR2 YYREEE (reference sequence). This CDR3 has 14 amino acids. The CDR3 nucleotides read TGTGCCAGCAGCTTGATGACAGGGGGGTACGAGCAGTACTTC. Its protein is CASSLMTGGYEQYF.

The chain uses TRBV30 and TRBJ2-4; 13 bases are shared with TRBD2. Germline V gene data show CDR1 as GTSNPN and CDR2 as SVGIG (reference sequence). Losses at the gene ends were 2 bases for V and 9 bases for J; bases not matched to a gene: 4. The CDR3 is made up of 14 amino acids. CDR3 residues: CAWSSLAGGSIQYF. The DNA of the CDR3 is TGTGCCTGGAGTTCACTAGCGGGAGGGAGCATTCAGTACTTC.

The chain carries TRBV19 and TRBJ1-4, with a weak D call TRBD1 (5 bases). Trimming took off 3 bases at V and 8 bases at J, with 16 bases between the two ends. This CDR3 region has 15 residues. CDR1 and CDR2 from the germline V gene are LNHDA and SQIVND (reference sequence). The CDR3 sequence is CASSIGGVVREKLFF. CDR3 sequence (DNA): TGTGCCAGTAGTATTGGAGGGGTTGTCAGGGAAAAACTGTTTTTT.

The rearrangement links TRBV6-5 to TRBJ2-5, with D possibly matching TRBD1 (6 bases). This CDR3 contains 14 residues. V gave up 2 bases and J gave up 3 bases, with 10 bases separating them. The V gene's germline CDR1 is MNHEY and CDR2 SVGAGI. The CDR3, as DNA: TGTGCCAGCAGTTACCTGGGGACAAAAGAGACCCAGTACTTC. Amino acids: CASSYLGTKETQYF.

The chain employs TRBV7-2 and TRBJ2-7; TRBD2 agrees at 9 bases. V shed 1 base and J 1 base; nucleotides not matched to a gene: 8. This CDR3 region has 17 residues. CDR1 is SGHTA, CDR2 FQGNSA, per germline. The CDR3 sequence: CASSLDRGGRGSYEQYF. The DNA of the CDR3 is TGTGCCAGCAGCTTAGATCGCGGCGGGAGGGGGTCCTACGAGCAGTACTTC.

This sequence joins TRBV7-9 and TRBJ1-2; maybe TRBD1 (6 bases). The CDR3 loop spans 16 amino acids. Trimming stripped 2 bases from V and 4 bases from J, with 17 bases between. Per the germline V gene, CDR1 is SEHNR and CDR2 is FQNEAQ (reference sequence). CDR3 bases: TGTGCCAGCAGCTTATCTCGGGGGGCTTCTGGCTATGGCTACACCTTC. This translates into CASSLSRGASGYGYTF.

This clone was seen a single time. V and J are TRBV13 and TRBJ2-3; maybe TRBD2 (6 bases). V gave up 4 bases and J gave up 4 bases, with 15 bases separating them. Germline lookup yields CDR1 PRHDT and CDR2 FYEKMQ (reference sequence). The CDR3 contains 15 residues. The DNA for the CDR3 is TGTGCCAGCAGCTCCAGTTGGGGGAGGTCAGATACGCAGTATTTT. Protein: CASSSSWGRSDTQYF.